This T cell receptor beta chain was captured by sequencing in a study of cytomegalovirus exposure and HLA in healthy donors. Study background: Unique TCRs from HLA-typed donors, 65 million to 85 million of them, were held in an early data release. General study points: In a later analysis, CMV-associated beta chains were mostly HLA-associated, it appeared. As was reported, the classifier diagnosed cytomegalovirus status with high specificity and sensitivity.

The trim removed 5 bases at V and 5 bases at J, leaving 9 bases unmatched. This CDR3 has 15 residues. Germline V gives CDR1 SGHAT, CDR2 FQNNGV. PCR employed 60 Vbeta and 13 Jbeta primers. The data were produced by immunoSEQ multiplex PCR, yet TCRdb's version contains in-frame clones alone and is incomplete. The sample lists 100,000 to 150,000 clones; 77% were seen once. Remarks on this clone: Its antigen is not known.

The sequence was obtained from a male donor in good health and CMV-seropositive. The sequencing sample was made of PBMCs. This chain connects TRBV11-2 to TRBJ1-1; 9 bases match TRBD1. The CDR3 region is CASSPRQGVGTEAFF. As DNA, the CDR3 is TGTGCCAGCAGCCCCAGACAGGGGGTCGGGACTGAAGCTTTCTTT.